Sequencing of this T cell receptor (beta chain) was carried out in a study of blood T cell repertoires in COVID-19 (dated by TCRdb to the early 2020s). Some background on the complete study: Samples covering the acute and convalescent phases of COVID-19 were provided by collaborators in the United States, Italy and Spain. Nearly every sample came with metadata listing a de-identified subject ID, COVID-19 status, age in years and sex. The repertoires were released in a freely available public database intended as a resource for research on the immune response to SARS-CoV-2. Where available, HLA class I and class II types were obtained from metadata supplied by the sample provider rather than from assay-based typing. The material from the prospective study consisted of cDNA or gDNA derived from T cells, B-cell-depleted T cells, or PBMCs. The samples were drawn from two sources: the first 160 participants of the ongoing ImmuneRACE study, and 1,000 to 1,500 subjects contributed by 6 global collaborators. Deeply sampled blood TCRbeta repertoires from subjects exposed to, actively infected with, or recovered from COVID-19 were included in the dataset.

A remark on this clone: The antigen it binds to is not known. One base away there is no much larger clone; base qualities are not given.

TCRbeta CDR3 regions were amplified from genomic DNA using the immunoSEQ Assay, a bias-controlled multiplex PCR. Concerning the study's data processing: The number of nucleated cells in each sample was estimated from the amplification of reference gene primers within the assay. Sequence reads were collapsed and filtered to measure the absolute abundance of every unique TCRbeta CDR3 rearrangement. For each sample, productive Simpson clonality was calculated as the square root of Simpson's diversity index across productive rearrangements. TCRdb holds this immuneACCESS table with in-frame rearrangements only. Some clones are missing; in checked studies, unresolved V genes explain under half, and the rest has no known cause. That table supplies the V and J calls and clone size; D and trimming were determined from the DNA. Counted in this sample were about 200,000 clones; around 80% of them appeared once. Roughly 13% of the sample rests with the top ten.

Another Seattle source contributed samples from volunteer blood donors who had recovered from COVID-19. The collaborating institutions used their own protocols to collect whole blood in K2EDTA tubes. For TCRbeta analysis, collaborator samples were shipped as frozen whole blood, as isolated PBMCs, or as DNA extracted from either sample type. The junction shows trimming of 5 bases on V and 4 bases on J, and the gene matches do not reach 8 bases of it. CDR1 SGHVS and CDR2 FQNEAQ were looked up in the germline V gene. From the cysteine up to the phenylalanine, the CDR3 has a length of 15 residues. The retained sequence is limited to the CDR3, 45 bases, with the frame set at the first base. The research as a whole found: The amount of clinical and demographic metadata varied by source and participant and was provided uncurated.

The chain employs TRBV7-8 and TRBJ1-3; TRBD1 matches 7 bases in the middle. The source is a man between 45 and 60 years old who had recovered from COVID-19. Sequencing input: peripheral blood. The CDR3 reads as follows: CASSRSAGGGNTIYF. The DNA sequence is given as TGTGCCAGCAGCAGGAGCGCAGGGGGAGGAAACACCATATATTTT.